This T cell receptor beta chain was obtained from a study of graft-versus-host responses after intestinal transplantation. The data were produced by immunoSEQ multiplex PCR, yet TCRdb's version contains in-frame clones alone and is incomplete. This sample has about 85,000 clones; 80% to 85% occur once, and the top ten carry 0.65% to 0.95%. The germline CDR1 and CDR2 sequences are SGHTA and FQGTGA. V dropped 0 bases and J dropped 3; count of bases not matched to a gene: 6. The CDR3 runs 16 residues. Notes on this clone: Its target is unknown.

This TCR was recovered from a human donor who received an intestinal transplant. The gene calls are TRBV7-3 and TRBJ2-3; 7 bases are shared with TRBD2. Sample: unstimulated CD4+ T cells sorted from spleen or lymph node cells, taken before intestinal transplant. In DNA, the CDR3 is TGTGCCAGCAGCTTAACGGGCGGGAGTGGAACAGATACGCAGTATTTT. It codes for CASSLTGGSGTDTQYF.